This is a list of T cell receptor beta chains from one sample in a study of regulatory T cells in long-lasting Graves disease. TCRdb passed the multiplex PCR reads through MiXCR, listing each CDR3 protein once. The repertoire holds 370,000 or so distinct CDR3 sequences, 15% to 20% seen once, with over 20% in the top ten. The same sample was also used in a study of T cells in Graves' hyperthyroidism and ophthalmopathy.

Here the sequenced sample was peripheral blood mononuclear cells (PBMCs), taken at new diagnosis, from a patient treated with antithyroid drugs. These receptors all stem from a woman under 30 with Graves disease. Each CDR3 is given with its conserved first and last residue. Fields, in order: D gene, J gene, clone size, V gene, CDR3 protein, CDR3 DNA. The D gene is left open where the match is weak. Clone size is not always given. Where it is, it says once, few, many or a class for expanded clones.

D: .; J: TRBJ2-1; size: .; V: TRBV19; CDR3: CASSIDRRGSYNEQFF; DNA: TGTGCCAGTAGTATAGATCGGAGGGGGTCCTACAATGAGCAGTTCTTC
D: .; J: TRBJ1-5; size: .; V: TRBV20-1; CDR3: CSAEAAHQPQHF; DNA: TGCAGTGCCGAGGCGGCCCATCAGCCCCAGCATTTT
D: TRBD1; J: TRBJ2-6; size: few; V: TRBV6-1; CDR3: CASSASQGAGGANVLTF; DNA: TGTGCCAGCAGTGCTTCACAGGGGGCGGGTGGGGCCAACGTCCTGACTTTC
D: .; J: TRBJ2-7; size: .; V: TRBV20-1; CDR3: CSATYLRQSAYEQYF; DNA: TGCAGTGCTACCTACCTGCGGCAGAGCGCCTACGAGCAGTACTTC
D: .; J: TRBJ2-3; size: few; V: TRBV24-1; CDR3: CATSDLISTDTQYF; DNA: TGTGCCACCAGTGATTTGATTAGCACAGATACGCAGTATTTT
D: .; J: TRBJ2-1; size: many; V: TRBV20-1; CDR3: CSARRGAVYNEQFF; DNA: TGCAGTGCTAGGAGGGGGGCCGTCTACAATGAGCAGTTCTTC
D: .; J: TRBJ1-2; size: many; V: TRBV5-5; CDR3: CASSTFQTPGLNYGYTF; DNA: TGTGCCAGCAGCACCTTCCAAACCCCCGGATTGAACTATGGCTACACCTTC
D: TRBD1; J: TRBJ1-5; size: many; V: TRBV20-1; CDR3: CSARDRIGGFGQPQHF; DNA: TGCAGTGCTAGAGATCGGATAGGGGGCTTTGGCCAGCCCCAGCATTTT
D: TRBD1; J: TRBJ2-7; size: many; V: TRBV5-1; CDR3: CASSPWDREGKQYF; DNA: TGCGCCAGCAGCCCCTGGGACAGGGAGGGTAAGCAGTACTTC
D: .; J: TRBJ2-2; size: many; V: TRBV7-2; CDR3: CASSFPPARANTGELFF; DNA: TGTGCCAGCAGCTTTCCTCCTGCGAGGGCGAACACCGGGGAGCTGTTTTTT
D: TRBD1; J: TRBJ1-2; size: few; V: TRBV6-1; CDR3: CATLTGGSGYTF; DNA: TGTGCCACCCTGACAGGGGGCTCTGGCTACACCTTC
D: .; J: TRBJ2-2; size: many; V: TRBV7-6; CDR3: CASSPGSGNTGELFF; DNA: TGTGCCAGCAGCCCGGGTTCTGGGAACACCGGGGAGCTGTTTTTT